This T cell receptor beta chain was recovered during a study of blood T cell repertoires in COVID-19. Overall study: The study drew acute and convalescent COVID-19 samples from the United States, Italy and Spain.

The authors' processing: The authors estimated nucleated cell counts from reference gene primer amplification. TCRdb's table, derived via immunoSEQ multiplex PCR, lists solely in-frame clones and lacks some. The DNA was the basis for D and trimming; V, J and clone size are from that table. The table includes over 200,000 clones, just under 85% detected once. Sample: peripheral blood. This clonotype was obtained from a woman aged 50 to 65 with active or convalescent COVID-19.

The CDR3 coding sequence is TGTGCCAGCAGTCAGACAGGGAGTTCCTATAATTCACCCCTCCACTTT. Translated, it gives CASSQTGSSYNSPLHF. The chain uses TRBV28 and TRBJ1-6; 7 positions match TRBD1. Germline CDR1 is MDHEN and CDR2 is SYDVKM. V dropped 5 bases and J dropped 1; count of bases not matched to a gene: 5. This CDR3 is built from 16 residues.